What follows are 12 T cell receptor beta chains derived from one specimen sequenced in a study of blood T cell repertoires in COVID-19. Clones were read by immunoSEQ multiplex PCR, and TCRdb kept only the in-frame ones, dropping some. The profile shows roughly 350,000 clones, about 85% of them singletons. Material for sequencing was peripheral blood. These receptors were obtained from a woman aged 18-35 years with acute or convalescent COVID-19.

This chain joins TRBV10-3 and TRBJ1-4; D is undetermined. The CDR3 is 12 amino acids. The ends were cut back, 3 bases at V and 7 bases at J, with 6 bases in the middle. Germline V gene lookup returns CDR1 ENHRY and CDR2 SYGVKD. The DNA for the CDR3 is TGTGCCATCAGTGAACCAGGTGAAAAACTGTTTTTT. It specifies CAISEPGEKLFF.

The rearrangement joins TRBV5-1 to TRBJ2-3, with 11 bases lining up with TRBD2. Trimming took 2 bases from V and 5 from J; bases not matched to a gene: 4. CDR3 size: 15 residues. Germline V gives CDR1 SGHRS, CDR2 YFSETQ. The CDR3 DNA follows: TGCGCCAGCAGCTTTAGCGGGAGGGGTGGAGATACGCAGTATTTT. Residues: CASSFSGRGGDTQYF. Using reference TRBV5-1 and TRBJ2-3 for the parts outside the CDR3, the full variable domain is KAGVTQTPRYLIKTRGQQVTLSCSPISGHRSVSWYQQTPGQGLQFLFEYFSETQRNKGNFPGRFSGRQFSNSRSEMNVSTLELGDSALYLCASSFSGRGGDTQYFGPGTRLTVL.

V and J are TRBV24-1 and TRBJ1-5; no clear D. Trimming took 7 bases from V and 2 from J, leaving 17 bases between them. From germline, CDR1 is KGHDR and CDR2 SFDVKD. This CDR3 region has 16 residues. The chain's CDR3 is CATRASRGGRNQPQHF. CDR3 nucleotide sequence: TGTGCCACCAGAGCCTCCCGGGGAGGGCGCAATCAGCCCCAGCATTTT.

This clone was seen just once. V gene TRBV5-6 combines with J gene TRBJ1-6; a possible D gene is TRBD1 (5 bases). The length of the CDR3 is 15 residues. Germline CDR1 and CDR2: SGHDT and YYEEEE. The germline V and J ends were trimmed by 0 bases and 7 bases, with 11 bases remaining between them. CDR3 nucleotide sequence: TGTGCCAGCAGCTTGGACACAGGTTGGAATTCACCCCTCCACTTT. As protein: CASSLDTGWNSPLHF. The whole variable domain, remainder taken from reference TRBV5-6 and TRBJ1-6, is DAGVTQSPTHLIKTRGQQVTLRCSPKSGHDTVSWYQQALGQGPQFIFQYYEEEERQRGNFPDRFSGHQFPNYSSELNVNALLLGDSALYLCASSLDTGWNSPLHFGNGTRLTVT.

In DNA form, the CDR3 reads TGTGCCACCAGTGCCAGGGGGGTACCTCAGCCCCAGCATTTT. It yields the protein CATSARGVPQPQHF. The genes are TRBV24-1 and TRBJ1-5; 7 nucleotides align to TRBD1. The CDR3 loop spans 14 amino acids. Germline V gene data show CDR1 as KGHDR and CDR2 as SFDVKD. V was pared by 5 bases and J by 6 bases, with 6 bases of the junction left unmatched.

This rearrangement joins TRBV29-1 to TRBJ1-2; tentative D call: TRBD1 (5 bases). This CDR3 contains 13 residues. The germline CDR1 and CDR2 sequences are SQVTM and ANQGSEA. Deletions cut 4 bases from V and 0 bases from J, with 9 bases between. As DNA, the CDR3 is TGCAGCGTTGTACAGGAAACTAACTATGGCTACACCTTC. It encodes CSVVQETNYGYTF.

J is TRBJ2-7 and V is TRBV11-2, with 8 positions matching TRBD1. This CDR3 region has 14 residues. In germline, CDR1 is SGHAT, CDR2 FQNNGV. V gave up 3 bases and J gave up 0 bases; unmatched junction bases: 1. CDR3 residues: CASSLGQASYEQYF. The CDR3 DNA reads TGTGCCAGCAGCTTGGGACAGGCCTCCTACGAGCAGTACTTC.

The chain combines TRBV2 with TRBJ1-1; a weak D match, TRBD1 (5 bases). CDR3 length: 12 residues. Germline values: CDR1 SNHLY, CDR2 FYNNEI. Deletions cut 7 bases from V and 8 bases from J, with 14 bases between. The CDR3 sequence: CASKPDSEEAFF. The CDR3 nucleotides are TGTGCCAGCAAACCCGACAGCGAAGAAGCTTTCTTT. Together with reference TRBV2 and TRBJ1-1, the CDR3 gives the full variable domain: EPEVTQTPSHQVTQMGQEVILRCVPISNHLYFYWYRQILGQKVEFLVSFYNNEISEKSEIFDDQFSVERPDGSNFTLKIRSTKLEDSAMYFCASKPDSEEAFFGQGTRLTVV.

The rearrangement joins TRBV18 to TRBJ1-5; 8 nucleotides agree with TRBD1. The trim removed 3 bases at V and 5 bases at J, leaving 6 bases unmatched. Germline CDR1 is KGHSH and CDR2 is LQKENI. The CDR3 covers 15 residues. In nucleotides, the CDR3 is TGTGCCAGCTCACCTCGGACAGGGAGAGATCAGCCCCAGCATTTT. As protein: CASSPRTGRDQPQHF.

This chain's CDR3 is CASSLKREAYEQYF. The CDR3 DNA reads TGTGCCAGCAGTTTGAAGCGGGAGGCCTACGAGCAGTACTTC. The chain uses TRBV28 and TRBJ2-7; 9 bases are shared with TRBD2. Germline V lookup: CDR1 MDHEN, CDR2 SYDVKM. The trim removed 3 bases at V and 2 bases at J, leaving 2 bases unmatched. The CDR3 is 14 residues long.

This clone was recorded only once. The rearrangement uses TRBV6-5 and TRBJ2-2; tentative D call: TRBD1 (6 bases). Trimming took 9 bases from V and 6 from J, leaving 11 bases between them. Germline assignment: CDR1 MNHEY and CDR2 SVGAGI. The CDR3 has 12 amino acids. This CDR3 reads CARGQIPGELFF. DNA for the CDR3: TGTGCCAGAGGACAGATCCCCGGGGAGCTGTTTTTT.

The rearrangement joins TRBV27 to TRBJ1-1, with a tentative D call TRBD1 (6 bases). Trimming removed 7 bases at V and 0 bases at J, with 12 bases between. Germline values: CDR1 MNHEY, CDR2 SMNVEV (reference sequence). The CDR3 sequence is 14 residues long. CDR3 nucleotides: TGTGCCAGCAAAGCGGGACACCTGAACACTGAAGCTTTCTTT. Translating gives CASKAGHLNTEAFF.